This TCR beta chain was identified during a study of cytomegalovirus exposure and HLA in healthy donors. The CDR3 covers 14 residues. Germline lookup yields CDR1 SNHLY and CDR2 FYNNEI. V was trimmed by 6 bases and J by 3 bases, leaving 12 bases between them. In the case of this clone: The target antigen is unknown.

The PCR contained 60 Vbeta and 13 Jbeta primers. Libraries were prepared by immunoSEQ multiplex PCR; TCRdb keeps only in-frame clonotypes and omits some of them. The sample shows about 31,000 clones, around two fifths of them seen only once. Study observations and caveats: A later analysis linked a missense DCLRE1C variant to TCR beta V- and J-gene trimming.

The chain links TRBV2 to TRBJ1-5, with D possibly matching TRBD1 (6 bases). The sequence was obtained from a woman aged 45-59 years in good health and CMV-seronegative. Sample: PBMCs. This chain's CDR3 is CASSAYRANQPQHF. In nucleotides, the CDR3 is TGTGCCAGCAGCGCTTACAGGGCCAATCAGCCCCAGCATTTT. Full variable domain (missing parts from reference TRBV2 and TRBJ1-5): EPEVTQTPSHQVTQMGQEVILRCVPISNHLYFYWYRQILGQKVEFLVSFYNNEISEKSEIFDDQFSVERPDGSNFTLKIRSTKLEDSAMYFCASSAYRANQPQHFGDGTRLSIL.